The 30 T cell receptor beta chains below come from one sample, sequenced in a study of cytotoxic CD8 clonotypes in ibrutinib-treated CLL. Sequencing was performed with immunoSEQ multiplex PCR; in TCRdb, only in-frame clones are kept and a portion is missing. The repertoire has under 200,000 clones, more than 80% of them found once; the top ten carry about 4.3%. Sequencing was performed on PBMCs, taken after 24 months of ibrutinib treatment. Every receptor here comes from a human donor with chronic lymphocytic leukemia.

V and J are TRBV19 and TRBJ2-1; D tentatively fits TRBD1 or TRBD2 (6 bases each). Trimming shortened V by 5 bases and J by 4 bases, and 15 bases separated the two germline ends. The CDR3 is made up of 15 amino acids. From germline, CDR1 is LNHDA and CDR2 SQIVND (reference sequence). CDR3 in amino acids: CASSLGGANYNEQFF. In DNA form, the CDR3 reads TGTGCCAGTAGTTTGGGGGGCGCGAATTACAATGAGCAGTTCTTC.

As to this clone: Other DNA variants within this sample encode the same CDR3. The chain has TRBV30 and TRBJ1-2; D gene unclear. Germline CDR1 is GTSNPN and CDR2 is SVGIG (reference sequence). V was shortened by 0 bases and J by 8 bases, with 16 bases between the two germline ends. CDR3 length: 14 residues. For the CDR3, the DNA is TGTGCCTGGAGTGTAGCGAGACACGCCGGAGGCTACACCTTC. Translated: CAWSVARHAGGYTF.

The chain's CDR3 is CASSSRLKTGNTEAFF. The CDR3 nucleotides are TGTGCCAGCAGCTCGAGATTAAAGACAGGAAACACTGAAGCTTTCTTT. This sequence joins TRBV7-2 and TRBJ1-1; the D gene is possibly TRBD1 (6 bases). The germline gives CDR1 SGHTA, CDR2 FQGNSA. This CDR3 comprises 16 residues. V lost 4 bases and J lost 2, with 17 bases in between.

The rearrangement links TRBV9 to TRBJ2-6; 8 nucleotides match TRBD1. The CDR3 runs 18 residues. The V gene end was trimmed by 4 bases and the J gene end by 0 bases; junction bases not matched to a gene: 9. In germline, CDR1 is SGDLS, CDR2 YYNGEE. CDR3 bases: TGTGCCAGCAGCCCCCGGACAGGGACCACCTCTGGGGCCAACGTCCTGACTTTC. Its protein is CASSPRTGTTSGANVLTF. Variable domain in full (rest from reference TRBV9 and TRBJ2-6): DSGVTQTPKHLITATGQRVTLRCSPRSGDLSVYWYQQSLDQGLQFLIQYYNGEERAKGNILERFSAQQFPDLHSELNLSSLELGDSALYFCASSPRTGTTSGANVLTFGAGSRLTVL.

Written as DNA, the CDR3 is TGTGCCAGCAGCCTCGGACAGGGACAAGGGCAGCCCCAGCATTTT. Translation: CASSLGQGQGQPQHF. The chain employs TRBV7-2 and TRBJ1-5, with 8 bases identical to TRBD1. Germline CDR1 reads SGHTA; CDR2 reads FQGNSA. The CDR3 has 15 residues. Trimming at V came to 5 bases and at J to 7 bases, leaving 10 bases not matched to a gene.

The V call is TRBV28, the J call TRBJ2-7; no definite D call. The V and J ends lost 6 bases and 4 bases respectively, with 16 bases between them. This CDR3 has 14 amino acids. Germline V CDR1 and CDR2: MDHEN, SYDVKM. This CDR3 is CASRPNKKGYEQYF. CDR3 sequence (DNA): TGTGCCAGCAGGCCCAACAAAAAGGGATACGAGCAGTACTTC.

This clone was detected only once. Here the CDR3 reads CASSPPPGYTEAFF. The CDR3 nucleotides read TGTGCCAGCAGCCCCCCGCCGGGTTACACTGAAGCTTTCTTT. The J gene is TRBJ1-1, the V gene TRBV9; D unresolved. Trimming removed 4 bases at V and 3 bases at J, with 13 bases between. The CDR3 has 14 amino acids. Germline CDR1 SGDLS, CDR2 YYNGEE.

The chain is built from TRBV4-3 and TRBJ1-1; weak D call: TRBD1 (5 bases). CDR1 LGHNA and CDR2 YSLEER come from the germline V gene. The CDR3 runs 14 residues. Trimming took 1 base from V and 4 from J, leaving 10 bases between them. CDR3 DNA: TGCGCCAGCAGCCAAGGGCAGGGATTCACTGAAGCTTTCTTT. Translating gives CASSQGQGFTEAFF.

The rearrangement joins TRBV28 to TRBJ1-2; D remains unclear. Germline CDR1 reads MDHEN; CDR2 reads SYDVKM. The length of the CDR3 is 13 residues. Trimming left V 7 bases short and J 5 bases short, with 14 bases between. Here the CDR3 reads CASTLGGWYGYTF. In nucleotides, the CDR3 is TGTGCCAGCACCCTAGGAGGGTGGTATGGCTACACCTTC.

Only one count was recorded for this clone. Here the CDR3 DNA reads TGTGCCAGCAGCCTCTGGGCGGGTAGCACAGATACGCAGTATTTT. Translation gives CASSLWAGSTDTQYF. The V call is TRBV14, the J call TRBJ2-3; the D gene is possibly TRBD2 (5 bases). Looked up from germline, CDR1 is SGHDN and CDR2 is FVKESK. The CDR3 spans 15 residues. The V end lost 4 bases, the J end lost 0 bases, and 11 bases lay between the germline ends.

The chain couples TRBV28 to TRBJ2-7, with unresolved D. CDR1 MDHEN and CDR2 SYDVKM come from the germline V gene. V was shortened by 2 bases and J by 2 bases, with 4 bases between the two germline ends. The CDR3 length is 12 residues. In nucleotides, the CDR3 is TGTGCCAGCAGTTTAAGGCCCTACGAGCAGTACTTC. It is translated as CASSLRPYEQYF.

This clone showed up just a few times. The V call is TRBV30, the J call TRBJ1-1; unclear D gene. CDR1 and CDR2 (germline): GTSNPN, SVGIG (reference sequence). Trimming took 3 bases from V and 7 from J, leaving 18 bases between them. This CDR3 region has 14 residues. The CDR3 bases are TGTGCCTGGAGCTCTAGGACTTTCAGGTATGAAGCTTTCTTT. Encoded protein: CAWSSRTFRYEAFF. Full variable domain (outside the CDR3, taken from reference TRBV30 and TRBJ1-1): SQTIHQWPATLVQPVGSPLSLECTVEGTSNPNLYWYRQAAGRGLQLLFYSVGIGQISSEVPQNLSASRPQDRQFILSSKKLLLSDSGFYLCAWSSRTFRYEAFFGQGTRLTVV.

V usage is TRBV6-6 and J usage is TRBJ1-2; TRBD1 agrees at 10 bases. Looked up from germline, CDR1 is MNHNY and CDR2 is SVGAGI (reference sequence). The CDR3 has 16 residues. Trimming at V came to 4 bases and at J to 8 bases, leaving 13 bases not matched to a gene. The CDR3 coding sequence is TGTGCCAGCAGTTTCGCCTTGACAGGGGGCCCCCGGGGCTACACCTTC. It translates to CASSFALTGGPRGYTF.

The rearrangement uses TRBV5-1 and TRBJ1-2; no reliable D call. The CDR3 totals 14 residues. CDR1 is SGHRS, CDR2 YFSETQ, per germline. Between the trimmed V and J ends, which lost 0 bases and 3 bases, there was a span of 9 bases. Here the CDR3 DNA reads TGCGCCAGCAGCTTGGTAGCAGTGGACTATGGCTACACCTTC. The encoded protein is CASSLVAVDYGYTF.

This chain uses TRBV9 with TRBJ2-7; a weak D match, TRBD1 (6 bases). V shed 8 bases and J shed 1 base, with 19 bases lying between them. CDR1 and CDR2 (germline): SGDLS, YYNGEE. The CDR3 loop spans 15 amino acids. The CDR3 bases are TGTGCCAGAGGAACTTGGGGACACGGATCCTACGAGCAGTACTTC. It encodes CARGTWGHGSYEQYF. The full variable domain, rest sourced from reference TRBV9 and TRBJ2-7, is DSGVTQTPKHLITATGQRVTLRCSPRSGDLSVYWYQQSLDQGLQFLIQYYNGEERAKGNILERFSAQQFPDLHSELNLSSLELGDSALYFCARGTWGHGSYEQYFGPGTRLTVT.

The gene calls are TRBV11-2 and TRBJ2-7; 8 nucleotides line up with TRBD1. CDR1 SGHAT and CDR2 FQNNGV come from the germline V gene. The CDR3 sequence is 14 residues long. V lost 4 bases and J lost 2; bases outside the gene matches: 4. Here the CDR3 DNA reads TGTGCCAGCAGCTCGTCGACAGGGGCCTACGAGCAGTACTTC. Its protein is CASSSSTGAYEQYF.

This rearrangement joins TRBV18 to TRBJ2-7; a possible D gene is TRBD2 (5 bases). The CDR3 has 13 residues. In germline, CDR1 is KGHSH, CDR2 LQKENI. Trimming took off 2 bases at V and 7 bases at J, with 12 bases between the two ends. The CDR3 sequence: CASSPEGLGEQYF. In nucleotides, the CDR3 is TGTGCCAGCTCACCAGAGGGTTTGGGTGAGCAGTACTTC.

On this clone: Other DNA sequences of this sample code for an identical CDR3. The genes are TRBV7-3 and TRBJ2-2; TRBD1 is a possible D gene (6 bases). CDR1 and CDR2 (germline): SGHTA, FQGTGA. CDR3 length: 14 residues. V lost 2 bases to trimming and J lost 4 bases, with 8 bases between them. The CDR3 loop is CASSLSGVTGELFF. The CDR3 region has the DNA TGTGCCAGCAGCTTATCAGGGGTCACCGGGGAGCTGTTTTTT.

The chain joins TRBV7-3 to TRBJ2-6; D is unclear. The CDR3 is made up of 17 amino acids. Per germline, CDR1 SGHTA and CDR2 FQGTGA. V was trimmed by 5 bases and J by 0 bases, leaving 14 bases between them. The chain's CDR3 is CASSRLGSVSGANVLTF. The CDR3 DNA sequence: TGTGCCAGCAGCCGTTTGGGCAGCGTCTCTGGGGCCAACGTCCTGACTTTC.

V gene TRBV5-1 combines with J gene TRBJ2-2; TRBD1 aligns across 7 bases. Trimming at V came to 0 bases and at J to 2 bases, leaving 4 bases not matched to a gene. CDR1 SGHRS and CDR2 YFSETQ come from the germline V gene. The CDR3 sequence is 16 residues long. The CDR3 bases are TGCGCCAGCAGCTTGGTAACAGGGGCAAACACCGGGGAGCTGTTTTTT. Amino acid sequence: CASSLVTGANTGELFF.

The chain's CDR3 is CASSYGAGGGETQYF. For the CDR3, the DNA is TGTGCCAGCAGTTATGGAGCGGGGGGTGGGGAGACCCAGTACTTC. J is TRBJ2-5 and V is TRBV6-6; 9 nucleotides align to TRBD2. Trimming removed 3 bases from V and 5 bases from J; junction bases left unmatched: 7. The CDR3 covers 15 residues. The germline CDR1 and CDR2 sequences are MNHNY and SVGAGI (reference sequence).

V and J are TRBV28 and TRBJ2-7; TRBD2 might be the D (5 bases). CDR1 and CDR2 (germline): MDHEN, SYDVKM. The length of the CDR3 is 12 residues. Trimming took 9 bases from V and 2 from J, leaving 11 bases between them. CDR3 in amino acids: CASIGVPYEQYF. Written as DNA, the CDR3 is TGTGCCAGTATCGGGGTCCCCTACGAGCAGTACTTC.

The chain is built from TRBV2 and TRBJ2-5; TRBD1 matches at 8 bases. Germline V CDR1 and CDR2: SNHLY, FYNNEI. Trimming removed 4 bases from V and 5 bases from J; junction bases left unmatched: 3. The CDR3 is 13 residues long. The chain's CDR3 is CASSGQGLETQYF. CDR3 nucleotides: TGTGCCAGCAGTGGACAGGGGCTGGAGACCCAGTACTTC.

This clone was seen a single time. The chain uses TRBV5-8 and TRBJ1-5; TRBD1 might be the D (6 bases). CDR1 is SGHTS, CDR2 YDEGEE, per germline. This CDR3 is 14 amino acids long. V shed 4 bases and J shed 6 bases, with 14 bases lying between them. As DNA, the CDR3 is TGTGCCAGCAGCGCAGGGGCGTCGATTCAGCCCCAGCATTTT. It yields the protein CASSAGASIQPQHF.

The CDR3 DNA is TGTGCCTGGAGTCCCTGGAGCGGAGGATTAACCGGGGAGCTGTTTTTT. Translation: CAWSPWSGGLTGELFF. The rearrangement joins TRBV30 to TRBJ2-2; TRBD2 might be the D (5 bases). Germline V gene data show CDR1 as GTSNPN and CDR2 as SVGIG (reference sequence). This CDR3 has 16 residues. Trimming pared 2 bases from V and 5 bases from J, leaving 18 bases between.

The chain joins TRBV4-3 to TRBJ2-7; D is perhaps TRBD1 or TRBD2 (5 bases each). Trimming removed 4 bases from V and 2 bases from J, with 12 bases in between. CDR1 is LGHNA and CDR2 is YSLEER in the germline V gene. The length of the CDR3 is 14 residues. The chain's CDR3 is CASSPGTGTYEQYF. The CDR3 nucleotides read TGCGCCAGCAGCCCCGGGACGGGAACCTACGAGCAGTACTTC.

This chain links TRBV6-5 with TRBJ2-7; D gene ambiguous. Germline CDR1 MNHEY, CDR2 SVGAGI. V shed 5 bases and J shed 5 bases, with 10 bases lying between them. This CDR3 is 12 amino acids long. DNA for the CDR3: TGTGCCAGCAGTACCGATTTCCACGAGCAGTACTTC. The encoded protein is CASSTDFHEQYF.

In this sample, this clone turned up a few times. CDR3 sequence (DNA): TGTGCCTGGAGTGTACGGGGATTAAGCTCCTACAATGAGCAGTTCTTC. Its protein is CAWSVRGLSSYNEQFF. J is TRBJ2-1 and V is TRBV30; tentative D call: TRBD2 (5 bases). The CDR3 totals 16 residues. Trimming took 0 bases from V and 0 from J, leaving 12 bases between them. Germline values: CDR1 GTSNPN, CDR2 SVGIG (reference sequence).

This chain links TRBV19 with TRBJ2-1; 7 bases are a match to TRBD1. The CDR3 runs 13 residues. V trimming: 3 bases; J trimming: 6 bases; junction bases outside the gene matches: 2. The germline V gene has CDR1 LNHDA and CDR2 SQIVND (reference sequence). The CDR3, as DNA: TGTGCCAGTAGTATTTCAGGGGGCAATGAGCAGTTCTTC. This encodes CASSISGGNEQFF. Full variable domain (rest looked up from reference TRBV19 and TRBJ2-1): DGGITQSPKYLFRKEGQNVTLSCEQNLNHDAMYWYRQDPGQGLRLIYYSQIVNDFQKGDIAEGYSVSREKKESFPLTVTSAQKNPTAFYLCASSISGGNEQFFGPGTRLTVL.

Only a few counts were recorded for this clone. The chain has TRBV5-1 and TRBJ2-2; 12 bases are a match to TRBD1. Germline assignment: CDR1 SGHRS and CDR2 YFSETQ. The length of the CDR3 is 15 residues. Unmatched junction bases numbered 4, after V lost 4 bases and J lost 6 bases. The CDR3 DNA reads as TGCGCCAGCAGCCCGGGACAGGGGGCAGCCGGGGAGCTGTTTTTT. Its translation is CASSPGQGAAGELFF.